This T cell receptor (beta chain) was recorded in a study of human T cells and chemical hapten exposure. Study-wide context: Yields of TCR per sample differed, chiefly owing to small differences in pooled library volume.

CDR1 and CDR2 from the germline V gene are MNHNY and SVGAGI (reference sequence). This CDR3 has 17 amino acids. Germline trimming cut 5 bases from V and 5 bases from J; bases unmatched to any gene: 7. This clonotype showed up just a few times. Its antigen is as yet unknown. Blood, whole and unfractionated, served as the source for total RNA extraction. Study results and caveats: Once DPC sensitization occurred, TCRs above 1 in 1000 frequency showed no change.

As the library was built, unique molecular identifiers were attached to individual cDNA molecules. In the authors' workflow: There were a median of around 96,000 TCRs per sample, with a range from about 23,224 to 690,600. TCRdb redid the calling of the 5' RACE reads with MiXCR, one entry per CDR3 protein. TCRdb, rather than the study authors, made the V and J calls. The profile shows 70,000 to 85,000 distinct CDR3 sequences, roughly 15% of them singletons. The receptor comes from a female donor in good health. This chain connects TRBV6-6 to TRBJ2-2, with 14 nucleotides matching TRBD2. The CDR3 DNA is TGTGCCAGCAGTCGACTAGCGGGAGGGGCTACGACCGGGGAGCTGTTTTTT. Translation gives CASSRLAGGATTGELFF.